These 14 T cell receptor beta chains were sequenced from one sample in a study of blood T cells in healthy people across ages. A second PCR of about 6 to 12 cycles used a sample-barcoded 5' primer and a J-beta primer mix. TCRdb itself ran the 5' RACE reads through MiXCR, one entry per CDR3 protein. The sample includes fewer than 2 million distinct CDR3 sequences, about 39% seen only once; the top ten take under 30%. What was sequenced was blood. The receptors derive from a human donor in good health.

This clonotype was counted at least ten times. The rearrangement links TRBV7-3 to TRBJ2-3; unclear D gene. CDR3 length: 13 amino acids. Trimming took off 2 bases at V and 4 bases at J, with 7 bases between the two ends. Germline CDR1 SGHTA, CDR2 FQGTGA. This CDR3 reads CASSLGFADTQYF. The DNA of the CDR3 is TGTGCCAGCAGCTTAGGGTTCGCAGATACGCAGTATTTT. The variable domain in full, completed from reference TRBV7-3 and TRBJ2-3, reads GAGVSQTPSNKVTEKGKYVELRCDPISGHTALYWYRQSLGQGPEFLIYFQGTGAADDSGLPNDRFFAVRPEGSVSTLKIQRTERGDSAVYLCASSLGFADTQYFGPGTRLTVL.

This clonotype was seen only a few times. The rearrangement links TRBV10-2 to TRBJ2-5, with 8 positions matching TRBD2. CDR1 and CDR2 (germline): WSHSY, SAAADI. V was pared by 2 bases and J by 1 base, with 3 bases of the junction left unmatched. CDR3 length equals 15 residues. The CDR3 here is CASSETSGLQETQYF. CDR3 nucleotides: TGCGCCAGCAGTGAGACTAGCGGACTCCAAGAGACCCAGTACTTC.

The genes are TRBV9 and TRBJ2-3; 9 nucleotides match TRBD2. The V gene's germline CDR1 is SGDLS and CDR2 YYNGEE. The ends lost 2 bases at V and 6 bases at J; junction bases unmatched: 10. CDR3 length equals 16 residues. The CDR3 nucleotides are TGTGCCAGCAGCGTTGGCGGGGGGGCCATCTGTGATACGCAGTATTTT. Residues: CASSVGGGAICDTQYF.

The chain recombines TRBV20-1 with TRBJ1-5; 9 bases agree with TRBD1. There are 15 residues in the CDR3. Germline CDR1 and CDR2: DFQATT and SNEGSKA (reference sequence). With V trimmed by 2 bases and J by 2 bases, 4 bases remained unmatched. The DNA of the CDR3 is TGCAGTGCTAGAAAGGACAGGGGAGGCAATCAGCCCCAGCATTTT. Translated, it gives CSARKDRGGNQPQHF.

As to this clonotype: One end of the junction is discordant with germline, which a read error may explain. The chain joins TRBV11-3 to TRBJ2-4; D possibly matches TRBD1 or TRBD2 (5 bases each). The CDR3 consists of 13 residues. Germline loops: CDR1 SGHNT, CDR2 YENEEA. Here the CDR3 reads CASSLLLGETQDF. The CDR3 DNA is TGTGCCAGCAGCTTACTACTAGGGGAGACCCAGGACTTC.

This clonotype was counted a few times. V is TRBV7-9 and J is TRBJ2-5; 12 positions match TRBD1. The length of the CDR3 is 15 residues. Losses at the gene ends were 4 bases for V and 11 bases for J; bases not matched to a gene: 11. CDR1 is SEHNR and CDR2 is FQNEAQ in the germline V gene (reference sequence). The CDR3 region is CASSSPGQGAREQYF. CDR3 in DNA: TGTGCCAGCAGCTCCCCGGGACAGGGGGCGCGTGAGCAGTACTTC.

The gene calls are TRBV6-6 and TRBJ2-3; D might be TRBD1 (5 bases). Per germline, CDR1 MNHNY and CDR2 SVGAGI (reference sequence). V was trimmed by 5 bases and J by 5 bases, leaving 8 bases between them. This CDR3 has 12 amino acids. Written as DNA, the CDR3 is TGTGCCAGCAGTGGGGCAGGAGATACGCAGTATTTT. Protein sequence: CASSGAGDTQYF.

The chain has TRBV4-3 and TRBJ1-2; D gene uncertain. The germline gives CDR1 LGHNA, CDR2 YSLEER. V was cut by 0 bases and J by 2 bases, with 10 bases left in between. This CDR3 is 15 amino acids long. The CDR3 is CASSQDPSGNYGYTF. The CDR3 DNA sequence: TGCGCCAGCAGCCAAGATCCGTCCGGGAACTATGGCTACACCTTC.

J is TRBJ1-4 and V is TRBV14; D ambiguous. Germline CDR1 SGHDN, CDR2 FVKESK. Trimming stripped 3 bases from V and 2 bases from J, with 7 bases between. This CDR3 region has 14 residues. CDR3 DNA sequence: TGTGCCAGCAGCCAGGACGGGACTAATGAAAAACTGTTTTTT. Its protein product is CASSQDGTNEKLFF.

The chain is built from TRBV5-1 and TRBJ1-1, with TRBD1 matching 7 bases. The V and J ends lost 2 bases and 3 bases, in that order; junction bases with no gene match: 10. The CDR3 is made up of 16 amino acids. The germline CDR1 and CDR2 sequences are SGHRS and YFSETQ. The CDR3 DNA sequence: TGCGCCAGCAGCTTAAAGGGGGCGGCGGGGGACACTGAAGCTTTCTTT. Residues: CASSLKGAAGDTEAFF.

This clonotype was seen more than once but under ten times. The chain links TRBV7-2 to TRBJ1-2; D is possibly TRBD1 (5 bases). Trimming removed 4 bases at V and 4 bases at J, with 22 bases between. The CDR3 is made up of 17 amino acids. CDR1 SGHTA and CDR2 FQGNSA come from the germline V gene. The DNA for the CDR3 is TGTGCCAGCAGCTCCAGACACGAACTACTTGGGACCTATGGCTACACCTTC. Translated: CASSSRHELLGTYGYTF.

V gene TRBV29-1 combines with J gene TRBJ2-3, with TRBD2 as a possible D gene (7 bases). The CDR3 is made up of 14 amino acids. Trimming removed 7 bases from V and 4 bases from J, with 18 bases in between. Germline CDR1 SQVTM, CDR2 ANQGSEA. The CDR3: CSAGRGGRSDTQYF. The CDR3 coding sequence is TGCAGCGCTGGGAGGGGGGGGCGGTCAGATACGCAGTATTTT.

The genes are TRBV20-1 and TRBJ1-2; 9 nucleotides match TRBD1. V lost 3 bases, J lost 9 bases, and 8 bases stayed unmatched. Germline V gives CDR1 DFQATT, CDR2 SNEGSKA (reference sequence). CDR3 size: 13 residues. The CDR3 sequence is CSASATGGRSYTF. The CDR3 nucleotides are TGCAGTGCTAGCGCGACAGGGGGGAGAAGCTACACCTTC.

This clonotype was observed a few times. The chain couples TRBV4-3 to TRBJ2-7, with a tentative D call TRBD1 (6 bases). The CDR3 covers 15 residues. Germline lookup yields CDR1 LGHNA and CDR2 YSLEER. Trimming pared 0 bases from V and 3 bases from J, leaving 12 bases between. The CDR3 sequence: CASSQDWGQFYEQYF. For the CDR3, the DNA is TGCGCCAGCAGCCAAGATTGGGGGCAGTTCTACGAGCAGTACTTC.